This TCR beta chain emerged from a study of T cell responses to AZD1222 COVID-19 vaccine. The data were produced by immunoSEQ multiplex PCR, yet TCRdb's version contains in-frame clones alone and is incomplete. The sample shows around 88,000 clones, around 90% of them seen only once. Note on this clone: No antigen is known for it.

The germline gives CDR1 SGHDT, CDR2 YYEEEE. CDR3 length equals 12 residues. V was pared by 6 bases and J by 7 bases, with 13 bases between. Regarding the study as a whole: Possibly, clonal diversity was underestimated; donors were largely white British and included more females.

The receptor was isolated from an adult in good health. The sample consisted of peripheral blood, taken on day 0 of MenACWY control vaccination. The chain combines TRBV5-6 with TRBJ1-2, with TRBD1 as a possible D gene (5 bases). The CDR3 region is CASTPGGGGYTF. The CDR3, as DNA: TGTGCCAGCACCCCCGGGGGTGGTGGCTACACCTTC.